The 6 T cell receptor beta chains in this list originate from one sample, sequenced in a study of T cell responses to AZD1222 COVID-19 vaccine. Repertoires were generated with immunoSEQ multiplex PCR, while TCRdb's copy carries only in-frame clones and drops some. Here the sample spans around 100,000 clones, 80% to 90% being singletons. Sequencing used peripheral blood, obtained on day 0 of MenACWY control vaccination. The receptors shown here come from an adult in good health.

This chain links TRBV28 with TRBJ2-7, with 7 bases identical to TRBD2. The V and J ends lost 5 bases and 6 bases, in that order; junction bases with no gene match: 13. Germline CDR1 reads MDHEN; CDR2 reads SYDVKM. CDR3 size: 15 residues. CDR3 nucleotides: TGTGCCAGCAGTCCCTGGGGGGGAAGCCCTCGCGAGCAGTACTTC. This gives the protein CASSPWGGSPREQYF. The full variable domain, rest sourced from reference TRBV28 and TRBJ2-7, is DVKVTQSSRYLVKRTGEKVFLECVQDMDHENMFWYRQDPGLGLRLIYFSYDVKMKEKGDIPEGYSVSREKKERFSLILESASTNQTSMYLCASSPWGGSPREQYFGPGTRLTVT.

The chain joins TRBV3-1 (or the pseudogene TRBV3-2) to TRBJ2-7; 8 bases agree with TRBD2. The V segment lost 1 base and the J segment 0 bases; nucleotides outside the gene matches: 2. The length of the CDR3 is 15 residues. The germline V gene has CDR1 LGHDT and CDR2 YNNKEL (reference sequence). The CDR3 sequence is CASSQGGGYSYEQYF. In DNA form, the CDR3 reads TGTGCCAGCAGCCAAGGCGGGGGGTACTCCTACGAGCAGTACTTC.

J is TRBJ2-2 and V is TRBV18; TRBD1 is a possible D gene (5 bases). Germline CDR1 is KGHSH and CDR2 is LQKENI. The CDR3 covers 16 residues. Trimming left V 2 bases short and J 2 bases short, with 12 bases between. Here the CDR3 DNA reads TGTGCCAGCTCACCAAGGGGAAGTAGCAACACCGGGGAGCTGTTTTTT. Protein sequence: CASSPRGSSNTGELFF.

This clone was seen just once. This rearrangement joins TRBV6-2 or TRBV6-3 to TRBJ2-7, with 10 nucleotides matching TRBD1. From germline, CDR1 is MNHEY and CDR2 SVGEGT. The CDR3 loop spans 20 amino acids. V was pared by 0 bases and J by 4 bases, with 18 bases of the junction left unmatched. The CDR3 here is CASSYSMGWGTGESVYEQYF. The CDR3 coding sequence is TGTGCCAGCAGTTACTCGATGGGCTGGGGGACAGGGGAATCGGTTTACGAGCAGTACTTC.

The chain recombines TRBV19 with TRBJ2-3; 7 positions agree with TRBD2. Germline loops: CDR1 LNHDA, CDR2 SQIVND (reference sequence). The CDR3 totals 16 residues. V dropped 4 bases and J dropped 5; count of bases not matched to a gene: 12. The CDR3 reads CASSTLGRERGDTQYF. Here the CDR3 DNA reads TGTGCCAGTAGTACTTTAGGGCGGGAGAGGGGAGATACGCAGTATTTT.

About this clone itself: Likely a read error: the CDR3 ends without its conserved phenylalanine or tryptophan. The DNA is omitted, as the CDR3 cannot be located on it reliably, and the CDR3 follows TCRdb's listing. The chain combines TRBV15 with TRBJ2-7; TRBD1, as called in the table, went unchecked against the DNA. Germline values: CDR1 LNHNV, CDR2 YYDKDF (reference sequence). The CDR3 is 12 amino acids in total, end residues counted. The CDR3 loop is CATSGRWHTGGT.